This T cell receptor (beta chain) was recovered during a study of read filtering for tumor transcriptome and immune sequencing. The V gene lost 3 bases and the J gene lost 4 bases, with 9 bases spanning the gap. CDR3 length: 14 amino acids. Germline V gives CDR1 SEHNR, CDR2 FQNEAQ (reference sequence). The library was built from around 380 ng RNA with molecular barcoded adaptors for alpha/delta and beta/gamma chains. Using its own MiXCR run on the reads, TCRdb lists one record per CDR3 protein. Of about 21,000 distinct CDR3 sequences in the sample, approximately 20% were seen once. The chain employs TRBV7-9 and TRBJ1-4; no definite D call. The sequence was obtained from a donor at least 40 years old with multiple myeloma. The sample was a population of CD138-negative cells sorted from bone marrow. CDR3 in amino acids: CASSFPELNEKLFF. CDR3 DNA: TGTGCCAGCAGCTTCCCGGAGCTTAATGAAAAACTGTTTTTT.